This T cell receptor (beta chain) emerged from a study of cytomegalovirus exposure and HLA in healthy donors. A note on this clone: The antigen remains unidentified. The same CDR3 arises from other DNA sequences in this sample as well.

The CDR3 length is 14 residues. V lost 0 bases to trimming and J lost 1 base, with 5 bases between them. The germline CDR1 and CDR2 sequences are MRHNA and SNTAGT. Study-wide results and limits: Most CMV-associated TCR beta chains were later found to appear HLA-restricted. Available immune exposure information covered CMV serostatus only. There were fewer than 200 TCR beta chains listed as cytomegalovirus-associated. Most TCR sequences proved rare, with some public TCRs found in many donors.

The PCR made use of 60 Vbeta and 13 Jbeta primers. Using immunoSEQ multiplex PCR, the repertoire was profiled, and TCRdb retains in-frame clones only, with some absent. This table has fewer than 65,000 clones, around 87% appearing once. The receptor was derived from a man between 18 and 29 years old in good health and CMV-seronegative. V is TRBV6-4 and J is TRBJ2-3, with D tentatively TRBD1 (5 bases). Sequencing was performed on PBMCs. CDR3 nucleotides: TGTGCCAGCAGTGACTCACAGGGCACAGATACGCAGTATTTT. This translates into CASSDSQGTDTQYF.